This TCR beta chain was observed in a study of blood T cells in healthy people across ages. The V gene's germline CDR1 is SGHAT and CDR2 FQNNGV. The V and J ends lost 5 bases and 6 bases, in that order; junction bases with no gene match: 17. CDR3 length equals 17 residues. The use of a sample-barcoded 5' primer and a J-beta primer mix characterized a second PCR of roughly 6 to 11 cycles. Each CDR3 protein gets one entry after TCRdb re-called the 5' RACE reads with MiXCR. This sample has around 1,500,000 distinct CDR3 sequences; roughly 27% occur once, and the top ten carry less than 9.5%. The study isolated at least 7 million PBMCs from each sample. This clonotype has more than one count but fewer than ten.

This chain joins TRBV11-2 and TRBJ1-2; 8 bases are shared with TRBD1. Sequencing was carried out using blood. This clonotype was sampled from a woman aged 25 to 39 in good health. CDR3 residues: CASSVYRTGSGSNGYTF. CDR3 bases: TGTGCCAGCAGCGTGTATCGGACAGGGAGTGGGTCGAATGGCTACACCTTC.